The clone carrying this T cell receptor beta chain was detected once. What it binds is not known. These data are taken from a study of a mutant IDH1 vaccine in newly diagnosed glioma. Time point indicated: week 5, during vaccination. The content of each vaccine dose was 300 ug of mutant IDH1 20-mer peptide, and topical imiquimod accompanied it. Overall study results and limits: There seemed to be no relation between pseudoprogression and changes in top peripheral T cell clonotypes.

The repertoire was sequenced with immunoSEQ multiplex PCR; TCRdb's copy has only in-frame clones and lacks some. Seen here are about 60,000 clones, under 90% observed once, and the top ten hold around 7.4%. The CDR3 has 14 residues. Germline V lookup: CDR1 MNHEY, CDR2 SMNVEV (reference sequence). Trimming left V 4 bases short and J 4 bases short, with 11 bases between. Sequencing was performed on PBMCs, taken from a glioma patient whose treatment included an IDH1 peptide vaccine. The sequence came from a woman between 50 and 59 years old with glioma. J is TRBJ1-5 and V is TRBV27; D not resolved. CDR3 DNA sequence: TGTGCCAGCAGTTCTCTGTTACCGAATCAGCCCCAGCATTTT. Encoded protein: CASSSLLPNQPQHF.